The 21 T cell receptor beta chains below come from one sample, sequenced in a study of blood T cells in healthy people across ages. Using a J-beta primer mix together with a sample-barcoded 5' primer, a second PCR was run for about 7 to 12 cycles. TCRdb itself ran the 5' RACE reads through MiXCR, one entry per CDR3 protein. The top ten clones hold around 2.1% of a sample with about 1.8 million distinct CDR3 sequences, roughly 49% of them seen once. The sequenced sample consisted of blood. All receptors derive from a woman aged 40 to 50 in good health.

V is TRBV7-9 and J is TRBJ2-5, with D hard to call. Germline V gives CDR1 SEHNR, CDR2 FQNEAQ (reference sequence). The CDR3 has 13 residues. V dropped 5 bases and J dropped 4 bases, with 11 bases sitting between them. The CDR3 bases are TGTGCCAGCAGCCCCTCGCGGCTAGAGACCCAGTACTTC. It encodes CASSPSRLETQYF.

On this clonotype: A single base separates this from a much larger clone, so it may be a read error. This chain connects TRBV6-5 to TRBJ1-2; no clear D gene. The CDR3 totals 13 residues. Trimming pared 8 bases from V and 4 bases from J, leaving 14 bases between. Germline lookup yields CDR1 MNHEY and CDR2 SVGAGI. CDR3 nucleotides: TGTGCCAGCGGCCCAATGGACGGCTATGGCTACACCTTC. This codes for CASGPMDGYGYTF.

The J gene is TRBJ2-3, the V gene TRBV7-9, with 8 bases lining up with TRBD1. Germline trimming cut 8 bases from V and 1 base from J; bases unmatched to any gene: 11. The CDR3 spans 16 residues. Germline-derived CDR1 and CDR2 are SEHNR and FQNEAQ (reference sequence). The CDR3 spells CASAFNRGVRTDTQYF. Here the CDR3 DNA reads TGTGCCAGCGCCTTTAACAGGGGGGTACGCACAGATACGCAGTATTTT.

A single count supports this clonotype. This chain joins TRBV5-6 and TRBJ2-3; the D is unclear. Deletions cut 0 bases from V and 5 bases from J, with 10 bases between. This CDR3 has 14 residues. CDR1 and CDR2 from the germline V gene are SGHDT and YYEEEE. CDR3 loop: CASSLVGPGDTQYF. The DNA for the CDR3 is TGTGCCAGCAGCTTGGTGGGCCCTGGAGATACGCAGTATTTT.

This clonotype was picked up a small number of times. V usage is TRBV28 and J usage is TRBJ2-5, with TRBD2 matching over 14 bases. Looked up from germline, CDR1 is MDHEN and CDR2 is SYDVKM. This CDR3 contains 18 residues. The V segment lost 6 bases and the J segment 3 bases; nucleotides outside the gene matches: 12. CDR3 residues: CASSPLPPGLAGEETQYF. CDR3 bases: TGTGCCAGCAGCCCATTACCCCCGGGACTAGCGGGGGAAGAGACCCAGTACTTC. The entire variable domain, with the rest obtained from reference TRBV28 and TRBJ2-5, is as follows: DVKVTQSSRYLVKRTGEKVFLECVQDMDHENMFWYRQDPGLGLRLIYFSYDVKMKEKGDIPEGYSVSREKKERFSLILESASTNQTSMYLCASSPLPPGLAGEETQYFGPGTRLLVL.

This clonotype was picked up a small number of times. The V call is TRBV7-2, the J call TRBJ1-6; no clear D gene. Germline loops: CDR1 SGHTA, CDR2 FQGNSA. V was clipped by 1 base and J by 10 bases, with 8 bases between them. This CDR3 is 13 amino acids long. The CDR3 reads CASSLEVGSPLHF. As DNA, the CDR3 is TGTGCCAGCAGCTTAGAGGTGGGCTCACCCCTCCACTTT.

This clonotype showed up just a few times. The chain is built from TRBV28 and TRBJ2-7; the match to TRBD1 covers 7 bases. The J call may be mistaken, given a closer DNA end match to TRBJ2-4. In germline, CDR1 is MDHEN, CDR2 SYDVKM. The CDR3 is made up of 14 amino acids. CDR3 protein: CASSSGTASNIQYF. The CDR3 bases are TGTGCCAGCAGTTCAGGGACAGCCTCAAACATTCAGTACTTC.

This chain's CDR3 is CASSPLPGTSVGTQYF. The CDR3 DNA reads as TGTGCCAGCAGTCCCCTCCCAGGGACTAGCGTCGGGACCCAGTACTTC. This sequence joins TRBV6-5 and TRBJ2-5; 10 nucleotides line up with TRBD2. The CDR3 runs 16 residues. Germline lookup yields CDR1 MNHEY and CDR2 SVGAGI. Trimming at V came to 5 bases and at J to 7 bases, leaving 13 bases not matched to a gene.

The CDR3 sequence: CASSLGRGQSYEQYF. The CDR3 DNA reads TGCGCCAGCAGCTTGGGGCGGGGGCAATCCTACGAGCAGTACTTC. J is TRBJ2-7 and V is TRBV5-1; a weak D match, TRBD2 (7 bases). Germline V gene lookup returns CDR1 SGHRS and CDR2 YFSETQ. Trimming removed 0 bases from V and 1 base from J, with 11 bases in between. The CDR3 is 15 residues long.

This clonotype was counted a few times. The rearrangement joins TRBV7-9 to TRBJ2-5, with TRBD2 as a possible D gene (6 bases). The CDR3 loop spans 13 amino acids. CDR1 and CDR2 (germline): SEHNR, FQNEAQ (reference sequence). Trimming shortened V by 7 bases and J by 5 bases, and 14 bases separated the two germline ends. The CDR3 spells CASNEWGDETQYF. CDR3 bases: TGTGCCAGCAACGAATGGGGGGATGAGACCCAGTACTTC.

The rearrangement links TRBV12-3 or TRBV12-4 to TRBJ2-1; D gene uncertain. Trimming stripped 3 bases from V and 4 bases from J, with 10 bases between. The CDR3 runs to 14 residues. CDR3 nucleotide sequence: TGTGCCAGCAGTTTCTTGCAGTTTTACAATGAGCAGTTCTTC. It translates to CASSFLQFYNEQFF.

V gene TRBV27 combines with J gene TRBJ2-2, with no clear D. The ends were cut back, 4 bases at V and 1 base at J, with 7 bases in the middle. CDR1 and CDR2 (germline): MNHEY, SMNVEV (reference sequence). This CDR3 has 14 amino acids. The CDR3 spells CASSWSGNTGELFF. CDR3 bases: TGTGCCAGCAGTTGGTCGGGGAACACCGGGGAGCTGTTTTTT.

Comment on this clonotype: Its ends do not fully match the called genes, so a read error is possible. The V gene is TRBV7-7, the J gene TRBJ2-5, with 8 nucleotides matching TRBD2. The CDR3 is made up of 15 amino acids. Germline loops: CDR1 SSHAT, CDR2 FNYEAQ (reference sequence). The CDR3 nucleotides read TGTGCTAGCAGCTTACTCGGGGGGGCCGGAGAGACCCAGTACTTC. Amino acids: CASSLLGGAGETQYF.

J is TRBJ2-1 and V is TRBV9; D not resolved. Between the trimmed V and J ends, which lost 3 bases and 8 bases, there was a span of 9 bases. Germline V lookup: CDR1 SGDLS, CDR2 YYNGEE. The CDR3 sequence is 12 residues long. The DNA for the CDR3 is TGTGCCAGCAGCGCCGAATCCGATGAGCAGTTCTTC. Its protein is CASSAESDEQFF.

V is TRBV5-1 and J is TRBJ2-3; D is ambiguous. Germline values: CDR1 SGHRS, CDR2 YFSETQ. The CDR3 is 15 residues long. V was cut by 4 bases and J by 2 bases, with 14 bases left in between. CDR3 bases: TGCGCCAGCAGCGTGGCTATCTTGTCCACAGATACGCAGTATTTT. This codes for CASSVAILSTDTQYF. The complete variable domain, with remaining parts taken from reference TRBV5-1 and TRBJ2-3, reads KAGVTQTPRYLIKTRGQQVTLSCSPISGHRSVSWYQQTPGQGLQFLFEYFSETQRNKGNFPGRFSGRQFSNSRSEMNVSTLELGDSALYLCASSVAILSTDTQYFGPGTRLTVL.

This clonotype was detected only a few times. V gene TRBV7-3 combines with J gene TRBJ2-5; D could derive from TRBD1 or TRBD2 (5 bases each). Germline V gives CDR1 SGHTA, CDR2 FQGTGA. The CDR3 spans 14 residues. Between the trimmed V and J ends, which lost 5 bases and 2 bases, there was a span of 12 bases. The CDR3 sequence: CASSLGPFQETQYF. The CDR3 coding sequence is TGTGCCAGCAGCCTGGGACCCTTTCAAGAGACCCAGTACTTC.

This clonotype was seen a handful of times. The rearrangement links TRBV7-8 to TRBJ2-3, with D hard to call. Germline CDR1 is SGHVS and CDR2 is FQNEAQ. The CDR3 is 15 residues long. Trimming left V 5 bases short and J 4 bases short, with 16 bases between. The CDR3 is CASSLLIGFPDTQYF. In DNA, the CDR3 is TGTGCCAGCAGCCTGCTTATCGGTTTCCCAGATACGCAGTATTTT.

The rearrangement joins TRBV20-1 to TRBJ2-7; no clear D gene. Deletions cut 0 bases from V and 2 bases from J, with 8 bases between. Germline CDR1 reads DFQATT; CDR2 reads SNEGSKA (reference sequence). The CDR3 sequence is 13 residues long. In DNA, the CDR3 is TGCAGTGCTAGAGACGGGTCCGCCTACGAGCAGTACTTC. It is translated as CSARDGSAYEQYF.

CDR3: CASSLAGTRAYEQYF. In nucleotides, the CDR3 is TGTGCCAGCAGCTTAGCGGGGACTAGGGCCTACGAGCAGTACTTC. The chain has TRBV11-2 and TRBJ2-7; 8 bases fit TRBD2. V trimming: 1 base; J trimming: 2 bases; junction bases outside the gene matches: 4. CDR3 size: 15 residues. Germline lookup yields CDR1 SGHAT and CDR2 FQNNGV.

The chain couples TRBV11-1 to TRBJ2-7, with D possibly TRBD1 on 6 matching bases. The CDR3 spans 15 residues. V gave up 5 bases and J gave up 1 base, with 15 bases separating them. CDR1 SGHAT and CDR2 FQDESV come from the germline V gene (reference sequence). CDR3 region: CASSPQPQGSYEQYF. The CDR3 coding sequence is TGTGCCAGCAGCCCACAACCACAGGGATCCTACGAGCAGTACTTC.

This clonotype was seen a handful of times. V is TRBV6-2 or TRBV6-3 and J is TRBJ2-7, with D perhaps being TRBD1 or TRBD2 (5 bases each). The CDR3 is 13 residues long. V gave up 2 bases and J gave up 3 bases, with 8 bases separating them. Germline V CDR1 and CDR2: MNHEY, SVGEGT. The CDR3: CASSYRGFYEQYF. CDR3 DNA sequence: TGTGCCAGCAGTTACCGGGGCTTCTACGAGCAGTACTTC.